Following are 10 T cell receptor beta chains from one sample sequenced in a study of control samples from healthy donors and cancer patients. Sequenced by immunoSEQ multiplex PCR; TCRdb stores in-frame clones only, minus some. The profile shows tens of thousands of clones, 80% to 95% of them singletons. The source material was blood. The receptor set was obtained from a woman in her twenties or thirties in good health.

J is TRBJ1-2 and V is TRBV28, with 7 bases that match TRBD1. CDR1 is MDHEN, CDR2 SYDVKM, per germline. The CDR3 has 16 residues. The V segment lost 7 bases and the J segment 5 bases; nucleotides outside the gene matches: 16. The CDR3 is CASTQLVGDRRYGYTF. CDR3 bases: TGTGCCAGCACCCAACTCGTCGGGGACAGACGATATGGCTACACCTTC.

The V call is TRBV3-1 (or the pseudogene TRBV3-2), the J call TRBJ2-3; no clear D gene. CDR1 and CDR2 (germline): LGHDT, YNNKEL (reference sequence). The V end was cut by 1 base, the J end by 4 bases, with 6 bases between. The CDR3 consists of 13 residues. The CDR3 protein is CASSQGSPDTQYF. In nucleotides, the CDR3 is TGTGCCAGCAGCCAAGGGTCTCCAGATACGCAGTATTTT.

The gene calls are TRBV20-1 and TRBJ2-1, with 8 bases fitting TRBD2. This CDR3 contains 14 residues. V was pared by 3 bases and J by 3 bases, with 4 bases of the junction left unmatched. CDR1 is DFQATT, CDR2 SNEGSKA, per germline (reference sequence). The CDR3 here is CSASQLAGYNEQFF. Here the CDR3 DNA reads TGCAGTGCTAGTCAGCTAGCGGGCTACAATGAGCAGTTCTTC.

The chain carries TRBV6-6 and TRBJ2-7, with TRBD1 identical over 9 bases. Trimming removed 3 bases from V and 1 base from J; junction bases left unmatched: 7. The CDR3 sequence is 16 residues long. CDR1 is MNHNY and CDR2 is SVGAGI in the germline V gene (reference sequence). The CDR3 region is CASSYIGTGRSYEQYF. CDR3 sequence (DNA): TGTGCCAGCAGTTATATCGGGACAGGGAGGTCCTACGAGCAGTACTTC.

This clone showed up just once. J is TRBJ1-2 and V is TRBV11-2, with D perhaps TRBD1 (6 bases). Germline loops: CDR1 SGHAT, CDR2 FQNNGV. CDR3 length: 14 residues. Trimming shortened V by 5 bases and J by 7 bases, and 17 bases separated the two germline ends. The chain's CDR3 is CASSRGPPPFGYTF. The CDR3 DNA follows: TGTGCCAGCAGCCGGGGGCCCCCCCCATTTGGCTACACCTTC. The whole variable domain, remainder taken from reference TRBV11-2 and TRBJ1-2, is EAGVAQSPRYKIIEKRQSVAFWCNPISGHATLYWYQQILGQGPKLLIQFQNNGVVDDSQLPKDRFSAERLKGVDSTLKIQPAKLEDSAVYLCASSRGPPPFGYTFGSGTRLTVV.

The V and J genes are TRBV29-1 and TRBJ1-5, with 7 bases aligning to TRBD1. The CDR3 length is 15 residues. V lost 4 bases and J lost 2; bases outside the gene matches: 8. Looked up from germline, CDR1 is SQVTM and CDR2 is ANQGSEA. As DNA, the CDR3 is TGCAGCGTTGGGCAGGGGGAATGGGGCAATCAGCCCCAGCATTTT. This encodes CSVGQGEWGNQPQHF.

The chain carries TRBV6-5 and TRBJ2-2; D is perhaps TRBD1 or TRBD2 (5 bases each). V shed 5 bases and J shed 2 bases, with 12 bases lying between them. The CDR3 length is 15 residues. Germline CDR1 and CDR2: MNHEY and SVGAGI. The CDR3 here is CASSLGTLNTGELFF. Here the CDR3 DNA reads TGTGCCAGCAGTCTCGGGACCCTTAACACCGGGGAGCTGTTTTTT.

The CDR3 DNA is TGCAGCGTTCGGTGGACATTTCAAGATGAAAAACTGTTTTTT. The encoded protein is CSVRWTFQDEKLFF. This chain connects TRBV29-1 to TRBJ1-4; D is possibly TRBD1 (5 bases). The CDR3 loop spans 14 amino acids. Germline CDR1 reads SQVTM; CDR2 reads ANQGSEA. Trimming took off 5 bases at V and 6 bases at J, with 16 bases between the two ends.

The chain recombines TRBV10-3 with TRBJ1-2; D gene uncertain. V lost 4 bases, J lost 3 bases, and 9 bases lay in between. The CDR3 extends over 13 amino acids. Germline V gives CDR1 ENHRY, CDR2 SYGVKD. DNA for the CDR3: TGTGCCATCAGTGCTCTCGGGCACTATGGCTACACCTTC. Its protein is CAISALGHYGYTF.

This clone came up a few times. At the DNA level, this CDR3 is encoded by other sequences in the same sample as well. V is TRBV4-1 and J is TRBJ1-5; D is ambiguous. CDR3 length: 13 residues. The germline V and J ends were trimmed by 0 bases and 2 bases, with 2 bases remaining between them. Germline values: CDR1 MGHRA, CDR2 YSYEKL. The CDR3 reads CASSQDRNQPQHF. The CDR3 DNA follows: TGCGCCAGCAGCCAAGATCGCAATCAGCCCCAGCATTTT.